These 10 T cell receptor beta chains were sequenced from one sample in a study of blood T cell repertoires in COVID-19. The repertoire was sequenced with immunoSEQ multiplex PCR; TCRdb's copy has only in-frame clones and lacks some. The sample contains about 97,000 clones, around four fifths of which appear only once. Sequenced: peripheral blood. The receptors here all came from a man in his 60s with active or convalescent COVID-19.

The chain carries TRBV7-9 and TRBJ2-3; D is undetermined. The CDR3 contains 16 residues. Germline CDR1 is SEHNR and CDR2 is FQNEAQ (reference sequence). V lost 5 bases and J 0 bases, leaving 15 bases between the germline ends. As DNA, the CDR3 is TGTGCCAGCAGCGCCACTGGGCCAGTTAGCACAGATACGCAGTATTTT. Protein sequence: CASSATGPVSTDTQYF.

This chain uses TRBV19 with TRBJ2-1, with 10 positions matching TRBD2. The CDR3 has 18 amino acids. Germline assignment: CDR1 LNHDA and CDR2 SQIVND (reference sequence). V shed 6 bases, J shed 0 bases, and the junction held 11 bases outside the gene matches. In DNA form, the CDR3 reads TGTGCCAGTAGCCGAAAACTAGCGGGGCTTAGCTCCTACAATGAGCAGTTCTTC. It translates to CASSRKLAGLSSYNEQFF.

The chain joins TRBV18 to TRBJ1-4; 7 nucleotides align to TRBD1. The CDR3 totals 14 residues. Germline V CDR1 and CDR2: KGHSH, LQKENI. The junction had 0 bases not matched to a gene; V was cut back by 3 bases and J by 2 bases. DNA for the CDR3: TGTGCCAGCTCACCCAGGGGGACTAATGAAAAACTGTTTTTT. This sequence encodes CASSPRGTNEKLFF.

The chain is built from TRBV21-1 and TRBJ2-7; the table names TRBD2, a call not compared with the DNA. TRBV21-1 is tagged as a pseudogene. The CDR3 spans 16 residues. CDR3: CASTSGGRERSYEQYV. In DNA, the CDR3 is TGTGCCAGCACTTCCGGGGGGCGGGAGCGCTCCTACGAGCAGTACGTC.

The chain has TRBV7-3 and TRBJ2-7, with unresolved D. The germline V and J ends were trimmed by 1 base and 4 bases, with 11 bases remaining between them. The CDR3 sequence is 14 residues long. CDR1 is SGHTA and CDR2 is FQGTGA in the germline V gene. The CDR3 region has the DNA TGTGCCAGCAGCTTAATGGCGGTCGGTTACGAGCAGTACTTC. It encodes CASSLMAVGYEQYF.

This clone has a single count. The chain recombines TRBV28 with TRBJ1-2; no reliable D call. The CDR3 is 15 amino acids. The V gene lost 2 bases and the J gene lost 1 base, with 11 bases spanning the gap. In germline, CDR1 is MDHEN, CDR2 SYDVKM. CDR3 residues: CASSLETVSNYGYTF. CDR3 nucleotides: TGTGCCAGCAGTTTAGAGACTGTGAGTAACTATGGCTACACCTTC.

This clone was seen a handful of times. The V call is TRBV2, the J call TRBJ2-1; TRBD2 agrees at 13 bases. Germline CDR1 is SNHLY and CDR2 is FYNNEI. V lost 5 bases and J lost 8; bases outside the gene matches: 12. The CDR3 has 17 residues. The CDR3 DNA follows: TGTGCCAGCAGTAGACCGGGGACTAGCGGGACGAATGATGAGCAGTTCTTC. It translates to CASSRPGTSGTNDEQFF.

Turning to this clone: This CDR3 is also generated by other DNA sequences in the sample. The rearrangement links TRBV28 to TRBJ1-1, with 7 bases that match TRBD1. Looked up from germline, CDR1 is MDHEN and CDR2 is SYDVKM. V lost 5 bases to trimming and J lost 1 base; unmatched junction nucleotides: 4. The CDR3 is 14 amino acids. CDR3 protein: CASSLRQGNTEAFF. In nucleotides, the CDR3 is TGTGCCAGCAGTCTGCGACAGGGGAACACTGAAGCTTTCTTT.

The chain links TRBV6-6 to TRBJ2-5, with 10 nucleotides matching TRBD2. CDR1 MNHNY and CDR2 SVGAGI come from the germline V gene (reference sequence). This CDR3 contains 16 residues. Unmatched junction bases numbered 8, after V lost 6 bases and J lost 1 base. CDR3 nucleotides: TGTGCCAGCAGCCGTCGGACTAGCGGACTCCAAGAGACCCAGTACTTC. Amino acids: CASSRRTSGLQETQYF.

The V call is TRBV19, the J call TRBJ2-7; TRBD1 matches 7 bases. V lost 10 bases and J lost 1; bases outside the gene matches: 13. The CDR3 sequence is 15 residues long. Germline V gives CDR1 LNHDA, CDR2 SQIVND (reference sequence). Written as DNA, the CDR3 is TGTGCCAACCCCTCGACAGGGAAAGGATCCTACGAGCAGTACGTC. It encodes CANPSTGKGSYEQYV.